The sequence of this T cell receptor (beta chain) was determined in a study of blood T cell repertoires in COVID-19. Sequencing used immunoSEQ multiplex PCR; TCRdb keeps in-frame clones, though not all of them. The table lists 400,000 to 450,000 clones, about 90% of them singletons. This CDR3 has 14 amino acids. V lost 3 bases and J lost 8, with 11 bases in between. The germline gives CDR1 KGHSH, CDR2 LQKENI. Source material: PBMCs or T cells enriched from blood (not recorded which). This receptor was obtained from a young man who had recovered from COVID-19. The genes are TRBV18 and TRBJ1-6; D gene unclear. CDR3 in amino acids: CASSPRMADSPLHF. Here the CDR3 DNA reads TGTGCCAGCTCACCTAGGATGGCGGATTCACCCCTCCACTTT.